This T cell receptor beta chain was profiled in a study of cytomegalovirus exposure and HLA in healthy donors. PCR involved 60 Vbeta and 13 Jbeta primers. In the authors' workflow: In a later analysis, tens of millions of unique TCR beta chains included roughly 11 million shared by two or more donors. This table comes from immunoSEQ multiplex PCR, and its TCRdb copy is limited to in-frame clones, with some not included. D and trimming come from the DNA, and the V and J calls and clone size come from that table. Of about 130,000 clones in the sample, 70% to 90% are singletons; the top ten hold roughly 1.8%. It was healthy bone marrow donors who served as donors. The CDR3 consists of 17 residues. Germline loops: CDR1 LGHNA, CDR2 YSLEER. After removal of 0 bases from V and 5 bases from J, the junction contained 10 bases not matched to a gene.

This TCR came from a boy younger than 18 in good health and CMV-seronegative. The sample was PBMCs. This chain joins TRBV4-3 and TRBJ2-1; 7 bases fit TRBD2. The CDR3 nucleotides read TGCGCCAGCAGCCAAGAATCAGCCCTAGCGGCTCACAATGAGCAGTTCTTC. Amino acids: CASSQESALAAHNEQFF.